The rows below give T cell receptor beta chains drawn from one sample of a study of regulatory T cells in long-lasting Graves disease. TCRdb recomputed calls from the multiplex PCR reads with MiXCR, one row per CDR3 protein. The sample shows about 560,000 distinct CDR3 sequences, 15% to 20% of them seen only once. Separately, the same data were catalogued under a study of T cells in Graves' hyperthyroidism and ophthalmopathy.

The sample consisted of peripheral blood mononuclear cells (PBMCs), taken at new diagnosis, from a patient treated with antithyroid drugs. Receptors were obtained from a man aged 18 to 30 with Graves disease. Each CDR3 is given with its conserved first and last residue. Each record gives: clone size, D gene, V gene, J gene, CDR3 protein, CDR3 DNA. A D gene is named only where the DNA matches it firmly. Some rows have no size entry. The others give once, few or many, or a class for an expanded clone.

>many|TRBD2|TRBV5-6|TRBJ2-7
CASRTSGSFYEQYF
TGTGCCAGCCGGACTAGCGGGAGTTTCTACGAGCAGTACTTC
>few|TRBD2|TRBV20-1|TRBJ2-1
CSASVGGEGYNEQFF
TGCAGTGCTAGCGTCGGGGGGGAAGGTTACAATGAGCAGTTCTTC
>.|.|TRBV5-1|TRBJ1-1
CASSLNWVNTEAFF
TGCGCCAGCAGCTTGAATTGGGTGAACACTGAAGCTTTCTTT
>many|TRBD2|TRBV6-2/TRBV6-3|TRBJ2-7
CASSGRRSGGPYEQYF
TGTGCCAGCAGTGGCCGGCGTAGCGGGGGGCCCTACGAGCAGTACTTC
>many|TRBD2|TRBV13|TRBJ2-7
CASSAPGGGDYEQYF
TGTGCCAGCAGCGCTCCCGGGGGGGGGGACTACGAGCAGTACTTC
>.|.|TRBV28|TRBJ1-6
CASSLRSSPLHF
TGTGCCAGCAGTTTGAGGAGTTCACCCCTCCACTTT
>.|.|TRBV20-1|TRBJ1-2
CSARWRRINYGYTF
TGCAGTGCTCGGTGGCGGCGGATTAACTATGGCTACACCTTC
>.|.|TRBV12-3/TRBV12-4|TRBJ1-5
CASSPPGQDQPQHF
TGTGCCAGCAGCCCACCGGGACAAGATCAGCCCCAGCATTTT
>few|.|TRBV27|TRBJ1-1
CASSLYGELEASF
TGTGCCAGCAGTTTATATGGGGAACTTGAAGCTTCCTTT
>.|.|TRBV10-3|TRBJ2-2
CAISESEAGELFF
TGTGCCATCAGTGAGTCGGAGGCCGGGGAGCTGTTTTTT
>many|TRBD2|TRBV20-1|TRBJ2-7
CSARPRLAGLLRYEQYF
TGCAGTGCGCGCCCCAGGCTAGCGGGCCTCCTGAGGTACGAGCAGTACTTC
>many|.|TRBV12-5|TRBJ2-1
CASGSGVGREQFF
TGTGCTAGTGGGTCTGGGGTGGGGAGAGAGCAGTTCTTC
>.|.|TRBV6-1|TRBJ2-7
CASSEGTLTYEQYF
TGTGCCAGCAGTGAAGGGACCCTTACCTACGAGCAGTACTTC
>many|.|TRBV5-1|TRBJ1-1
CASSFGALDTEAFF
TGCGCCAGCAGCTTCGGGGCTTTGGACACTGAAGCTTTCTTT
>few|.|TRBV7-9|TRBJ2-3
CASSPKAADTQYF
TGTGCCAGCAGCCCCAAAGCGGCGGATACGCAGTATTTT
>many|TRBD2|TRBV7-2|TRBJ2-4
CASSSHPLAGVGNIQYF
TGTGCCAGCAGTTCCCACCCCCTAGCGGGAGTAGGGAACATTCAGTACTTC
>.|.|TRBV27|TRBJ1-5
CASSFKRDRQPQHF
TGTGCCAGCAGTTTTAAGAGGGATCGTCAGCCCCAGCATTTT
>many|TRBD2|TRBV11-2|TRBJ2-1
CASSDNGRGSYNEQFF
TGTGCCAGCAGCGACAACGGGAGGGGGTCCTACAATGAGCAGTTCTTC
>few|TRBD1|TRBV25-1|TRBJ1-1
CASSEPGQGARTEAFF
TGTGCCAGCAGTGAACCAGGACAGGGGGCGAGGACTGAAGCTTTCTTT
>many|.|TRBV20-1|TRBJ2-1
CSAVGTRGFEQFF
TGCAGTGCTGTTGGGACACGAGGTTTTGAGCAGTTCTTC
>many|TRBD1|TRBV2|TRBJ2-3
CASSMGQGTSDTQYF
TGTGCCAGCAGTATGGGACAGGGAACATCGGATACGCAGTATTTT
>many|TRBD2|TRBV27|TRBJ2-3
CASSLRSLAGTDTQYF
TGTGCCAGCAGTTTAAGGTCGCTAGCGGGCACAGATACGCAGTATTTT
>.|.|TRBV7-9|TRBJ2-7
CASSLRETDEQYF
TGTGCCAGCAGCTTAAGGGAGACCGACGAGCAGTACTTC
>.|TRBD2|TRBV29-1|TRBJ2-1
CSVTGLAGLGAHEQFF
TGCAGCGTTACCGGACTAGCGGGGTTAGGAGCCCATGAGCAGTTCTTC
>few|.|TRBV13|TRBJ2-2
CASTNQWGSANTGELFF
TGTGCCAGCACCAACCAATGGGGTAGCGCGAACACCGGGGAGCTGTTTTTT
>many|.|TRBV30|TRBJ2-1
CAWSVQNNEQFF
TGTGCCTGGAGTGTACAGAACAATGAGCAGTTCTTC
>few|TRBD1|TRBV20-1|TRBJ2-1
CSARDPGQGSDEQFF
TGCAGTGCTAGAGATCCGGGACAGGGAAGTGATGAGCAGTTCTTC
>many|TRBD1|TRBV2|TRBJ1-1
CASTKGPGQPNTEAFF
TGTGCCAGCACAAAAGGACCGGGACAGCCGAACACTGAAGCTTTCTTT
>.|.|TRBV2|TRBJ2-7
CASRRTTGAEQYF
TGTGCCAGCAGACGGACTACAGGGGCCGAGCAGTACTTC
>few|.|TRBV20-1|TRBJ2-2
CSARGGSTGELFF
TGCAGTGCTAGAGGGGGTAGTACCGGGGAGCTGTTTTTT
>few|TRBD2|TRBV5-1|TRBJ2-6
CASSLPGLAGGANVLTF
TGCGCCAGCAGCCTCCCCGGACTAGCCGGTGGGGCCAACGTCCTGACTTTC